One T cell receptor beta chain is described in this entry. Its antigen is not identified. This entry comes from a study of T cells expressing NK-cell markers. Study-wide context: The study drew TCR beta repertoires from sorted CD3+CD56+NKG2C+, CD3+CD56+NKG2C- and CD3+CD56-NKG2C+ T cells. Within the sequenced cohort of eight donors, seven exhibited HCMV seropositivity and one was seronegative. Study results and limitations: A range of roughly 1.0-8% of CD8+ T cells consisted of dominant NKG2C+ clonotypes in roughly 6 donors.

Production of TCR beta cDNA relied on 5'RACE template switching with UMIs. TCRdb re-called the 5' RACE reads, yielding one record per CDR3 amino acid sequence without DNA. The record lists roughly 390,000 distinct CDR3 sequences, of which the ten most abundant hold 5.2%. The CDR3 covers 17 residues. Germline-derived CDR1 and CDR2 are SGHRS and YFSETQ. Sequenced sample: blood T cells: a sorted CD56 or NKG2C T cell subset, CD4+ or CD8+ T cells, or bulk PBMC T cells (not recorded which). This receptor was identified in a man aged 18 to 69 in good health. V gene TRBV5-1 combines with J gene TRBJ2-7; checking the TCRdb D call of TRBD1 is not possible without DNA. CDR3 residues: CASSPRRGMGLSYEQYF.